The 25 T cell receptor beta chains given below trace back to one sample, sequenced in a study of blood T cells in healthy people across ages. It was with a sample-barcoded 5' primer and a J-beta primer mix that a second PCR of roughly 6 to 12 cycles was run. From the 5' RACE reads, TCRdb called clonotypes with MiXCR, one entry per CDR3 protein. The table includes some 790,000 distinct CDR3 sequences, about 28% detected once. Source material: blood. These receptors were collected from a woman older than 75 in good health.

This clonotype was seen more than once but under ten times. The chain joins TRBV4-1 to TRBJ1-5; 7 nucleotides line up with TRBD1. This CDR3 contains 14 residues. Germline CDR1 is MGHRA and CDR2 is YSYEKL. V was pared by 7 bases and J by 6 bases, with 9 bases of the junction left unmatched. CDR3 nucleotides: TGCGCCAGCACCCCGGGAACAGGGGTTCAGCCCCAGCATTTT. It is translated as CASTPGTGVQPQHF.

This clonotype was counted many times. This chain connects TRBV18 to TRBJ2-5; 10 nucleotides align to TRBD2. V lost 5 bases, J lost 5 bases, and 8 bases stayed unmatched. The CDR3 is 15 amino acids. The germline V gene has CDR1 KGHSH and CDR2 LQKENI. Here the CDR3 reads CASSAPGTSVETQYF. In nucleotides, the CDR3 is TGTGCCAGCTCAGCGCCCGGGACTAGCGTGGAGACCCAGTACTTC. Filled out from reference TRBV18 and TRBJ2-5, the complete variable domain reads NAGVMQNPRHLVRRRGQEARLRCSPMKGHSHVYWYRQLPEEGLKFMVYLQKENIIDESGMPKERFSAEFPKEGPSILRIQQVVRGDSAAYFCASSAPGTSVETQYFGPGTRLLVL.

V gene TRBV27 combines with J gene TRBJ2-2; D is uncertain. Germline assignment: CDR1 MNHEY and CDR2 SMNVEV (reference sequence). The V end lost 2 bases, the J end lost 4 bases, and 11 bases lay between the germline ends. This CDR3 region has 15 residues. CDR3 in DNA: TGTGCCAGCAGTTTAACGGGTTCGATCACCGGGGAGCTGTTTTTT. Translation gives CASSLTGSITGELFF.

The chain has TRBV20-1 and TRBJ1-1; a possible D gene is TRBD1 (5 bases). V lost 6 bases, J lost 0 bases, and 11 bases lay in between. Germline-derived CDR1 and CDR2 are DFQATT and SNEGSKA (reference sequence). The CDR3 is 13 amino acids. This CDR3 is CSARQLVNTEAFF. The CDR3 DNA sequence: TGCAGTGCCAGACAGTTGGTGAACACTGAAGCTTTCTTT.

This clonotype has more than one count but fewer than ten. This rearrangement joins TRBV11-2 to TRBJ2-7; TRBD2 matches 8 bases. The CDR3 has 14 residues. The germline V gene has CDR1 SGHAT and CDR2 FQNNGV. The ends lost 6 bases at V and 3 bases at J; junction bases unmatched: 7. CDR3 nucleotide sequence: TGTGCCAGCAGACGCGGGGGGCCTTGCTACGAGCAGTACTTC. Residues: CASRRGGPCYEQYF. The complete variable domain, with remaining parts taken from reference TRBV11-2 and TRBJ2-7, reads EAGVAQSPRYKIIEKRQSVAFWCNPISGHATLYWYQQILGQGPKLLIQFQNNGVVDDSQLPKDRFSAERLKGVDSTLKIQPAKLEDSAVYLCASRRGGPCYEQYFGPGTRLTVT.

In regard to this clonotype: A much larger clone sits a single nucleotide away, making a read error possible. The chain combines TRBV5-6 with TRBJ1-2; the D gene is possibly TRBD1 (6 bases). This CDR3 comprises 16 residues. The germline CDR1 and CDR2 sequences are SGHDT and YYEEEE. The CDR3 reads CAGSLYGTTNSYGYTF. DNA for the CDR3: TGTGCCGGCAGCTTGTACGGGACAACAAATAGCTATGGCTACACCTTC.

This clonotype has a single count. The rearrangement joins TRBV12-3 or TRBV12-4 to TRBJ2-7, with D unclear. The CDR3 is 13 amino acids. Trimming left V 3 bases short and J 2 bases short, with 8 bases between. CDR3 DNA sequence: TGTGCCAGCAGTTTTGCGGTAGCCTACGAGCAGTACTTC. It translates to CASSFAVAYEQYF.

This clonotype has a count of ten or more. The chain links TRBV3-1 to TRBJ2-4; D call uncertain. The germline V gene encodes CDR1 LGHDT and CDR2 YNNKEL (reference sequence). CDR3 length equals 12 residues. Trimming cost V 1 base and J 10 bases, with 8 bases left between them. CDR3 in DNA: TGTGCCAGCAGCCAAGTGGTGGGGATTCAGTACTTC. Its protein is CASSQVVGIQYF. The entire variable domain, with the rest obtained from reference TRBV3-1 and TRBJ2-4, is as follows: DTAVSQTPKYLVTQMGNDKSIKCEQNLGHDTMYWYKQDSKKFLKIMFSYNNKELIINETVPNRFSPKSPDKAHLNLHINSLELGDSAVYFCASSQVVGIQYFGAGTRLSVL.

This chain joins TRBV3-1 and TRBJ2-3; maybe TRBD2 (5 bases). The length of the CDR3 is 15 residues. The V gene lost 0 bases and the J gene lost 0 bases, with 7 bases spanning the gap. Germline V gives CDR1 LGHDT, CDR2 YNNKEL (reference sequence). CDR3 DNA: TGTGCCAGCAGCCAAGATGGGAGTAGCACAGATACGCAGTATTTT. This gives the protein CASSQDGSSTDTQYF.

The chain uses TRBV7-8 and TRBJ1-1; the D gene is possibly TRBD1 (5 bases). The CDR3 length is 17 residues. The V gene's germline CDR1 is SGHVS and CDR2 FQNEAQ. V lost 2 bases and J 1 base, leaving 17 bases between the germline ends. The DNA for the CDR3 is TGTGCCAGCAGCTTAATCGATGGAGGCAGGGCGAACACTGAAGCTTTCTTT. This translates into CASSLIDGGRANTEAFF.

CDR3 DNA: TGTGCCAGCAGTGGGGCCGGAAACTACGAGCAGTACTTC. This codes for CASSGAGNYEQYF. This chain links TRBV2 with TRBJ2-7; no reliable D call. V was trimmed by 4 bases and J by 3 bases, leaving 10 bases between them. CDR1 is SNHLY and CDR2 is FYNNEI in the germline V gene. The CDR3 has 13 residues.

The sample holds a few counts of this clonotype. It may be a read error: a sequence one base away is much more abundant. The DNA for the CDR3 is TGCAGTGCTTTGAGCTCCCAGGGGGCGAGCGGCTACACCTTC. Encoded protein: CSALSSQGASGYTF. The rearrangement joins TRBV20-1 to TRBJ1-2, with TRBD1 identical over 8 bases. The germline gives CDR1 DFQATT, CDR2 SNEGSKA (reference sequence). This CDR3 is 14 amino acids long. V shed 5 bases and J 8 bases; nucleotides not matched to a gene: 13.

V usage is TRBV6-1 and J usage is TRBJ2-3; 14 nucleotides align to TRBD2. Losses at the gene ends were 5 bases for V and 4 bases for J; bases not matched to a gene: 17. The germline V gene has CDR1 MNHNS and CDR2 SASEGT. The CDR3 runs to 20 residues. The CDR3 is CASSLGTSGGASYHSDTQYF. The CDR3 DNA reads as TGTGCCAGCAGTCTAGGGACTAGCGGGGGAGCGTCTTACCACTCAGATACGCAGTATTTT.

This clonotype was seen repeatedly, ten times or more. The J gene is TRBJ2-6, the V gene TRBV4-3, with 9 bases identical to TRBD1. The V gene end was trimmed by 0 bases and the J gene end by 4 bases; junction bases not matched to a gene: 7. Germline V CDR1 and CDR2: LGHNA, YSLEER. The CDR3 is made up of 18 amino acids. The DNA for the CDR3 is TGCGCCAGCAGCCAAGAAGGGACAGGGTTACTCGGGGCCAACGTCCTGACTTTC. Translating it yields CASSQEGTGLLGANVLTF.

This clonotype was detected ten times or more. The chain employs TRBV9 and TRBJ2-5; 8 bases are a match to TRBD1. With 4 bases clipped from V and 2 bases from J, the junction kept 7 bases outside the gene matches. Germline V CDR1 and CDR2: SGDLS, YYNGEE. The CDR3 spans 15 residues. The CDR3 DNA sequence: TGTGCCAGCAGCAAGACAGGGGCACGACAAGAGACCCAGTACTTC. Amino acid sequence: CASSKTGARQETQYF. Combining the CDR3 with reference TRBV9 and TRBJ2-5 gives the whole variable domain DSGVTQTPKHLITATGQRVTLRCSPRSGDLSVYWYQQSLDQGLQFLIQYYNGEERAKGNILERFSAQQFPDLHSELNLSSLELGDSALYFCASSKTGARQETQYFGPGTRLLVL.

This clonotype occurred a few times. V gene TRBV10-3 combines with J gene TRBJ2-7, with 9 bases fitting TRBD2. Germline V CDR1 and CDR2: ENHRY, SYGVKD. V dropped 2 bases and J dropped 5; count of bases not matched to a gene: 7. There are 15 residues in the CDR3. CDR3 in DNA: TGTGCCATCAGTGAGGTTGCTAGCGGGAAAAACGAGCAGTACTTC. Protein product: CAISEVASGKNEQYF.

The rearrangement uses TRBV20-1 and TRBJ1-6; TRBD1 might be the D (5 bases). Germline CDR1 and CDR2: DFQATT and SNEGSKA (reference sequence). The CDR3 runs to 13 residues. V dropped 6 bases and J dropped 18 bases, with 24 bases sitting between them. The CDR3 bases are TGCAGTGCCCAGAGAGGTAGTATTCAGGGCCCCCACTTT. Encoded protein: CSAQRGSIQGPHF.

As to this clonotype: This clone may be a read error of a much larger clone one base away. The genes are TRBV5-1 and TRBJ2-6; 9 bases agree with TRBD1. Germline CDR1 reads SGHRS; CDR2 reads YFSETQ. The CDR3 sequence is 17 residues long. CDR3 sequence: CVSSLRTGVSGANVLTF. The DNA of the CDR3 is TGCGTCAGCAGCTTAAGGACAGGGGTCTCTGGGGCCAACGTCCTGACTTTC.

This clonotype was seen more than once but under ten times. This chain uses TRBV5-5 with TRBJ1-1; a possible D gene is TRBD1 (5 bases). The germline V gene has CDR1 SGHKS and CDR2 YYEKEE (reference sequence). CDR3 length: 13 residues. With 5 bases removed from V and 13 bases from J, the gap between germline ends came to 21 bases. The CDR3 sequence is CASRRAGTLNGFF. The CDR3 DNA reads as TGTGCCAGCAGGCGCGCCGGGACGCTGAACGGTTTCTTT.

The chain links TRBV12-3 or TRBV12-4 to TRBJ1-2; D not certain. The CDR3 sequence is 13 residues long. Trimming pared 7 bases from V and 6 bases from J, leaving 15 bases between. The CDR3 region is CASTRVMGNGYTF. The CDR3 DNA reads as TGTGCCAGCACTCGGGTAATGGGGAATGGCTACACCTTC.

This clonotype was seen more than once but under ten times. The rearrangement joins TRBV20-1 to TRBJ2-1; D may correspond to TRBD1 or TRBD2 (5 bases each). This CDR3 region has 12 residues. V lost 7 bases to trimming and J lost 8 bases, with 15 bases between them. Looked up from germline, CDR1 is DFQATT and CDR2 is SNEGSKA (reference sequence). The CDR3 coding sequence is TGCAGTGTGAGGGCAGGGAGCGATGAGCAGTTCTTC. Its protein is CSVRAGSDEQFF.

This clonotype was found a few times. The J gene is TRBJ2-1, the V gene TRBV4-1; 10 bases are a match to TRBD2. The length of the CDR3 is 18 residues. Trimming removed 4 bases from V and 0 bases from J; junction bases left unmatched: 9. From germline, CDR1 is MGHRA and CDR2 YSYEKL. The CDR3: CASSLEWTSGNSYNEQFF. CDR3 bases: TGCGCCAGCAGCCTTGAATGGACTAGCGGAAACTCCTACAATGAGCAGTTCTTC.

In its sample, this clonotype was seen a few times. One junction end disagrees with the germline gene, perhaps due to a read error. V gene TRBV19 combines with J gene TRBJ1-2; D is possibly TRBD1 (5 bases). The CDR3 spans 13 residues. Per the germline V gene, CDR1 is LNHDA and CDR2 is SQIVND (reference sequence). The CDR3 here is CASSITGTYGYTF. The DNA for the CDR3 is TGTGCCAGCAGTATTACCGGGACCTATGGCTACACCTTC.

CDR3 sequence reads: CATSRTNSNQPQHF. CDR3 DNA: TGTGCCACTAGTAGGACAAACAGCAATCAGCCCCAGCATTTT. This chain links TRBV24-1 with TRBJ1-5; the D gene is possibly TRBD1 (5 bases). The germline V and J ends were trimmed by 10 bases and 1 base, with 13 bases remaining between them. The length of the CDR3 is 14 residues. The V gene's germline CDR1 is KGHDR and CDR2 SFDVKD.

The V and J genes are TRBV6-1 and TRBJ1-2, with D possibly matching TRBD1 (6 bases). The CDR3 extends over 17 amino acids. CDR1 is MNHNS and CDR2 is SASEGT in the germline V gene. The V end lost 6 bases, the J end lost 3 bases, and 23 bases lay between the germline ends. CDR3 sequence (DNA): TGTGCCAGCAGCCCGACAGGAACGAGTCTTCTTGACTATGGCTACACCTTC. Translation gives CASSPTGTSLLDYGYTF.